This entry lists 27 T cell receptor beta chains sequenced from one sample in a study of cytomegalovirus exposure and HLA in healthy donors. PCR employed 60 Vbeta and 13 Jbeta primers. Libraries were prepared by immunoSEQ multiplex PCR; TCRdb keeps only in-frame clonotypes and omits some of them. The data contain about 120,000 clones, 65% to 80% of them singletons. The sample consisted of PBMCs. Every receptor here comes from a man younger than 35 in good health and CMV-seropositive.

The chain combines TRBV19 with TRBJ1-5; maybe TRBD1 (5 bases). The CDR3 is 15 residues long. CDR1 and CDR2 from the germline V gene are LNHDA and SQIVND (reference sequence). The V end lost 6 bases, the J end lost 6 bases, and 18 bases lay between the germline ends. CDR3 loop: CASRGTLNPRQPQHF. The CDR3 DNA follows: TGTGCCAGTAGAGGGACTTTGAATCCCCGTCAGCCCCAGCATTTT.

J is TRBJ2-7 and V is TRBV6-5; TRBD2 is a possible D gene (5 bases). CDR1 and CDR2 (germline): MNHEY, SVGAGI. V was clipped by 0 bases and J by 0 bases, with 12 bases between them. The CDR3 runs 16 residues. The CDR3 DNA is TGTGCCAGCAGTTACTCTTTGAGGGAAAGCTCCTACGAGCAGTACTTC. Translation gives CASSYSLRESSYEQYF.

The CDR3 DNA sequence: TGTGCCAGCAGCTCCTATGCCTCTGGAAACACCATATATTTT. Amino acids: CASSSYASGNTIYF. The rearrangement links TRBV5-4 to TRBJ1-3; D uncertain. V was clipped by 3 bases and J by 0 bases, with 7 bases between them. The CDR3 length is 14 residues. CDR1 SGHNT and CDR2 YYREEE come from the germline V gene (reference sequence).

This clone was detected a few times. This chain connects TRBV6-4 to TRBJ2-1, with 7 bases that match TRBD2. The CDR3 totals 17 residues. The V gene end was trimmed by 2 bases and the J gene end by 0 bases; junction bases not matched to a gene: 7. Germline CDR1 and CDR2: MRHNA and SNTAGT. The CDR3 DNA reads as TGTGCCAGCAGTGACGGTCCAGGCGGGGGCTCCTACAATGAGCAGTTCTTC. Amino acid sequence: CASSDGPGGGSYNEQFF.

The chain uses TRBV5-1 and TRBJ1-2, with a weak D call TRBD1 (5 bases). CDR1 is SGHRS and CDR2 is YFSETQ in the germline V gene. V was cut by 0 bases and J by 7 bases, with 10 bases left in between. The CDR3 spans 13 residues. The CDR3 nucleotides are TGCGCCAGCAGCTTGGAGGCAGGGCCTGGCTACACCTTC. It is translated as CASSLEAGPGYTF.

This clone was found once. The chain employs TRBV6-5 and TRBJ1-1, with 7 nucleotides matching TRBD1. Germline V gene sequence: CDR1 MNHEY, CDR2 SVGAGI. The junction had 12 bases not matched to a gene; V was cut back by 8 bases and J by 6 bases. The CDR3 has 14 amino acids. DNA of the CDR3: TGTGCCAGCGCCCCAGGACAGGCAAGCGCTGAAGCTTTCTTT. Its translation is CASAPGQASAEAFF.

The V gene is TRBV5-5, the J gene TRBJ1-1, with D uncertain. The CDR3 runs 15 residues. Germline V gives CDR1 SGHKS, CDR2 YYEKEE (reference sequence). V was cut by 2 bases and J by 6 bases, with 17 bases left in between. The CDR3, as DNA: TGTGCCAGCAGCTTTTCGGACTCCCGAGGTGCTGAAGCTTTCTTT. Translating gives CASSFSDSRGAEAFF.

The chain combines TRBV6-5 with TRBJ1-6, with D uncertain. There are 16 residues in the CDR3. V dropped 0 bases and J dropped 0 bases, with 6 bases sitting between them. CDR1 and CDR2 from the germline V gene are MNHEY and SVGAGI. The CDR3: CASSYSQDSYNSPLHF. In DNA form, the CDR3 reads TGTGCCAGCAGTTACTCGCAGGACTCCTATAATTCACCCCTCCACTTT.

V gene TRBV11-2 combines with J gene TRBJ1-2; D gene unclear. The CDR3 contains 15 residues. V lost 5 bases and J lost 6, with 19 bases in between. The germline CDR1 and CDR2 sequences are SGHAT and FQNNGV. The CDR3 sequence: CASSLPLSGEDGYTF. Written as DNA, the CDR3 is TGTGCCAGCAGCCTACCGTTGAGTGGGGAGGATGGCTACACCTTC.

This chain joins TRBV29-1 and TRBJ2-2; 8 positions agree with TRBD1. CDR3 size: 13 residues. V lost 7 bases to trimming and J lost 6 bases; unmatched junction nucleotides: 7. CDR1 is SQVTM, CDR2 ANQGSEA, per germline. The CDR3 reads CSGGQGSAGELFF. The DNA of the CDR3 is TGCAGCGGCGGACAGGGTTCGGCCGGGGAGCTGTTTTTT.

J is TRBJ1-3 and V is TRBV6-1; tentatively, D is TRBD1 (5 bases). The CDR3 is 15 amino acids. Germline CDR1 is MNHNS and CDR2 is SASEGT. The V end was cut by 7 bases, the J end by 0 bases, with 13 bases between. CDR3 residues: CASTGTQSSGNTIYF. The DNA of the CDR3 is TGTGCCAGCACCGGGACTCAAAGCTCTGGAAACACCATATATTTT.

This chain uses TRBV27 with TRBJ2-7; weak D call: TRBD1 (6 bases). V gave up 1 base and J gave up 4 bases, with 20 bases separating them. CDR1 and CDR2 from the germline V gene are MNHEY and SMNVEV (reference sequence). The CDR3 covers 17 residues. The CDR3, as DNA: TGTGCCAGCAGTTTATTATATGGACAGAAGGGGAATTACGAGCAGTACTTC. It encodes CASSLLYGQKGNYEQYF.

The CDR3 spells CASSLVEGRHEQFF. CDR3 bases: TGTGCCAGCAGCTTAGTGGAGGGGCGGCATGAGCAGTTCTTC. This sequence joins TRBV7-9 and TRBJ2-1, with D possibly matching TRBD2 (6 bases). The CDR3 has 14 amino acids. Germline loops: CDR1 SEHNR, CDR2 FQNEAQ (reference sequence). V was cut by 1 base and J by 8 bases, with 12 bases left in between.

The V gene is TRBV4-1, the J gene TRBJ1-2; possible D gene TRBD1, 5 bases. The CDR3 runs to 17 residues. The V gene's germline CDR1 is MGHRA and CDR2 YSYEKL. V was pared by 1 base and J by 6 bases, with 21 bases between. The CDR3 DNA follows: TGCGCCAGCAGCCAAGTTCAGGGCACATATAACATTCATGGCTACACCTTC. This gives the protein CASSQVQGTYNIHGYTF.

The chain carries TRBV5-1 and TRBJ1-1, with D perhaps matching TRBD1 (6 bases). Trimming removed 2 bases at V and 4 bases at J, with 12 bases between. CDR1 and CDR2 from the germline V gene are SGHRS and YFSETQ. The CDR3 loop spans 14 amino acids. The CDR3 DNA reads TGCGCCAGCAGCTTAACTACAGGGAGCACTGAAGCTTTCTTT. Translation: CASSLTTGSTEAFF.

The chain links TRBV6-1 to TRBJ1-1; D gene ambiguous. The CDR3 covers 14 residues. With 0 bases removed from V and 7 bases from J, the gap between germline ends came to 12 bases. Germline V gene data show CDR1 as MNHNS and CDR2 as SASEGT. CDR3 DNA sequence: TGTGCCAGCAGTGAAGCGGTACCGGGAGGTGAAGCTTTCTTT. Translating gives CASSEAVPGGEAFF.

CDR3 in amino acids: CSVAAGVTDTQYF. CDR3 DNA sequence: TGCAGCGTTGCCGCGGGGGTCACAGATACGCAGTATTTT. This chain uses TRBV29-1 with TRBJ2-3, with TRBD2 matching 7 bases. Germline CDR1 SQVTM, CDR2 ANQGSEA. V trimming: 4 bases; J trimming: 2 bases; junction bases outside the gene matches: 3. The CDR3 totals 13 residues.

This chain links TRBV2 with TRBJ2-7; D perhaps matches TRBD1 (6 bases). V lost 6 bases to trimming and J lost 0 bases, with 12 bases between them. This CDR3 region has 14 residues. Germline V gene lookup returns CDR1 SNHLY and CDR2 FYNNEI. The CDR3 is CASRMGTSSYEQYF. The CDR3 coding sequence is TGTGCCAGCAGGATGGGGACATCCTCCTACGAGCAGTACTTC.

The V call is TRBV7-9, the J call TRBJ1-4; D might be TRBD1 (6 bases). Per germline, CDR1 SEHNR and CDR2 FQNEAQ (reference sequence). V was pared by 7 bases and J by 2 bases, with 20 bases between. This CDR3 has 17 amino acids. CDR3 sequence: CASTQMPTGWTNEKLFF. CDR3 DNA sequence: TGTGCCAGCACCCAGATGCCTACAGGGTGGACTAATGAAAAACTGTTTTTT.

The V and J genes are TRBV7-6 and TRBJ1-1; 7 nucleotides line up with TRBD1. With 5 bases clipped from V and 0 bases from J, the junction kept 3 bases outside the gene matches. The CDR3 covers 14 residues. Germline CDR1 SGHVS, CDR2 FNYEAQ. As DNA, the CDR3 is TGTGCCAGCAGCCCGGGACAGTTGAACACTGAAGCTTTCTTT. Translation: CASSPGQLNTEAFF.

CDR3 nucleotides: TGCGCCAGCAGCACCGGTCGGGGGGCGCGAACTGAAGCTTTCTTT. Translation: CASSTGRGARTEAFF. V is TRBV5-1 and J is TRBJ1-1, with D possibly being TRBD1 (6 bases). This CDR3 is 15 amino acids long. Trimming left V 4 bases short and J 5 bases short, with 18 bases between. Germline loops: CDR1 SGHRS, CDR2 YFSETQ.

Only a few counts were recorded for this clone. V and J are TRBV27 and TRBJ1-1, with 7 bases lining up with TRBD1. CDR3 length equals 15 residues. Per germline, CDR1 MNHEY and CDR2 SMNVEV (reference sequence). Trimming removed 2 bases from V and 4 bases from J; junction bases left unmatched: 7. The CDR3 DNA reads as TGTGCCAGCAGTTTACAGACAGGGATCTTCACTGAAGCTTTCTTT. Protein sequence: CASSLQTGIFTEAFF.

This clone showed up just once. The V gene is TRBV7-9, the J gene TRBJ1-1, with a tentative D call TRBD1 (5 bases). CDR3 length: 15 amino acids. The germline V and J ends were trimmed by 5 bases and 0 bases, with 13 bases remaining between them. Germline values: CDR1 SEHNR, CDR2 FQNEAQ (reference sequence). CDR3 nucleotide sequence: TGTGCCAGCAGCGGATACAGGTCGTTGAACACTGAAGCTTTCTTT. Its translation: CASSGYRSLNTEAFF.

The chain employs TRBV7-2 and TRBJ1-1; tentatively, D is TRBD1 (5 bases). In germline, CDR1 is SGHTA, CDR2 FQGNSA. Trimming left V 3 bases short and J 5 bases short, with 13 bases between. The CDR3 sequence is 14 residues long. As DNA, the CDR3 is TGTGCCAGCAGCTTGGGGGGGGAGGGAACTGAAGCTTTCTTT. It encodes CASSLGGEGTEAFF. The full variable domain, rest sourced from reference TRBV7-2 and TRBJ1-1, is GAGVSQSPSNKVTEKGKDVELRCDPISGHTALYWYRQSLGQGLEFLIYFQGNSAPDKSGLPSDRFSAERTGGSVSTLTIQRTQQEDSAVYLCASSLGGEGTEAFFGQGTRLTVV.

The rearrangement uses TRBV6-6 and TRBJ2-2; TRBD2 might be the D (6 bases). V was cut by 10 bases and J by 6 bases, with 12 bases left in between. Per the germline V gene, CDR1 is MNHNY and CDR2 is SVGAGI (reference sequence). CDR3 length equals 12 residues. The CDR3 region is CATKAGPGELFF. The CDR3, as DNA: TGTGCCACCAAGGCGGGGCCCGGGGAGCTGTTTTTT.

V and J are TRBV28 and TRBJ1-2; possibly TRBD1 for D (5 bases). The CDR3 is 15 amino acids. V was trimmed by 6 bases and J by 2 bases, leaving 16 bases between them. Germline V CDR1 and CDR2: MDHEN, SYDVKM. The CDR3 region is CASSPDSTMNYGYTF. The CDR3 DNA follows: TGTGCCAGCAGCCCCGACAGCACTATGAACTATGGCTACACCTTC.

The chain recombines TRBV5-4 with TRBJ2-7; a possible D gene is TRBD2 (7 bases). Germline CDR1 reads SGHNT; CDR2 reads YYREEE (reference sequence). With 3 bases removed from V and 7 bases from J, the gap between germline ends came to 23 bases. This CDR3 is built from 16 residues. Here the CDR3 reads CASSSTGGPKAWEQYF. The CDR3, as DNA: TGTGCCAGCAGCTCAACCGGGGGGCCGAAGGCTTGGGAGCAGTACTTC.